Included here is one T cell receptor beta chain sequence, with context. The antigen remains unidentified. This record belongs to a study of T cells after yellow fever vaccination. Overall study results and limits: Bulk-population clonotypes that are abundant could appear as contaminants in FACS-sorted repertoires. The secondary T-cell response peaked on day 5, not day 15, but was weaker. Of the clonotypes, a small share occurred in both CD4 and CD8 compartments.

In making TCR cDNA, 5'RACE template switching added a universal primer site and UMIs to it. From the 5' RACE reads, TCRdb called clonotypes with MiXCR, one entry per CDR3 protein. The table has just under 600,000 distinct CDR3 sequences, roughly 12% seen once; the top ten hold over 12%. CDR3 size: 15 residues. Trimming stripped 0 bases from V and 0 bases from J, with 7 bases between. The gene calls are TRBV12-3 or TRBV12-4 and TRBJ2-3; D unresolved. This receptor was identified in a man younger than 45 who received the YFV17D yellow fever vaccine. Sequencing was performed on PBMCs, taken on the day of the yellow fever booster vaccination. The CDR3: CASSLASPSTDTQYF. The DNA for the CDR3 is TGTGCCAGCAGTTTAGCCAGTCCAAGCACAGATACGCAGTATTTT.